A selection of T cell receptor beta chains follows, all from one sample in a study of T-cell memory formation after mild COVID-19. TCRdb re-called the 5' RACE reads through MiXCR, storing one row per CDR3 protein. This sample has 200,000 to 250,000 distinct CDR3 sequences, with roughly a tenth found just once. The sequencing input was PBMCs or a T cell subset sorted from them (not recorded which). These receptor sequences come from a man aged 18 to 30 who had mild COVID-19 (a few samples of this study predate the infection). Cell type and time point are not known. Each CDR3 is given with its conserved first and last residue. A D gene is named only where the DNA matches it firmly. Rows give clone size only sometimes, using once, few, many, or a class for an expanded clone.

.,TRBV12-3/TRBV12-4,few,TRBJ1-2,CASSRPETHYGYTF,TGTGCCAGCAGCCGCCCGGAGACGCACTATGGCTACACCTTC
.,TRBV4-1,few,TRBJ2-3,CASSQDDLMARPQYF,TGCGCCAGCAGCCAAGATGACCTAATGGCTCGCCCGCAGTATTTT
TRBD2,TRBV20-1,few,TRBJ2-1,CSARGLGLNEQFF,TGCAGTGCTAGGGGACTAGGTTTAAATGAGCAGTTCTTC
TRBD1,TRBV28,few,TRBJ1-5,CASSLRDRDLYSNQPQHF,TGTGCCAGCAGTTTGAGGGACAGGGATCTATATAGCAATCAGCCCCAGCATTTT
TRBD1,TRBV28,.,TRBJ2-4,CASSLTGQQNIQYF,TGTGCCAGCAGTTTAACGGGACAGCAAAACATTCAGTACTTC
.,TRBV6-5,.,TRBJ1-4,CASSEGRGNEKLFF,TGTGCCAGCAGCGAGGGCAGGGGTAATGAAAAACTGTTTTTT
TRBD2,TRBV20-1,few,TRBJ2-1,CSARDRRGRVEQFF,TGCAGTGCTAGAGACCGTCGGGGGAGGGTTGAGCAGTTCTTC
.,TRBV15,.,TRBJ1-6,CATSRDSRESPLHF,TGTGCCACCAGCAGAGATAGCCGGGAATCACCCCTCCACTTT
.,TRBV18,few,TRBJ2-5,CASSPKVLSETQYF,TGTGCCAGCTCACCAAAGGTCTTGTCCGAGACCCAGTACTTC
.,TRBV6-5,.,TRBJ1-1,CASSWGIARHTEAFF,TGTGCCAGCAGTTGGGGTATTGCGAGGCACACTGAAGCTTTCTTT
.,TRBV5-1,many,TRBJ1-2,CASSQREANYGYTF,TGCGCCAGCAGCCAGCGAGAAGCTAACTATGGCTACACCTTC
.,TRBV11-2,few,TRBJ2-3,CASSPEGGPATQYF,TGTGCCAGCAGCCCAGAAGGGGGGCCGGCTACGCAGTATTTT
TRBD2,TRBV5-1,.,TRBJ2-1,CASSLTGTSGYNEQFF,TGCGCCAGCAGCTTGACCGGGACTAGCGGCTACAATGAGCAGTTCTTC
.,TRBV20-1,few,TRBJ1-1,CSASLGGPDTEAFF,TGCAGTGCTAGCCTCGGGGGGCCGGACACTGAAGCTTTCTTT
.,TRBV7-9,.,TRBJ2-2,CASSLRGQTNTGELFF,TGTGCCAGCAGCTTACGGGGGCAAACGAACACCGGGGAGCTGTTTTTT
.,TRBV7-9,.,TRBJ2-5,CASSSSYGARGETQYF,TGTGCCAGCAGCTCAAGTTACGGGGCGAGGGGAGAGACCCAGTACTTC
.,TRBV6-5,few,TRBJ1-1,CASRHRRGQAFF,TGTGCCAGCAGGCACCGACGAGGCCAAGCTTTCTTT
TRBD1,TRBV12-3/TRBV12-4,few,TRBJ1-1,CASTGQGTKAFF,TGTGCCAGCACAGGACAGGGGACCAAAGCTTTCTTT
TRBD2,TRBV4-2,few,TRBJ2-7,CASSQASGGAGVYEQYF,TGTGCCAGCAGCCAAGCTAGCGGGGGGGCAGGGGTCTACGAGCAGTACTTC
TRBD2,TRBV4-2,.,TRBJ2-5,CASSQVAGGPRETQYF,TGTGCCAGCAGCCAAGTAGCGGGGGGGCCGAGGGAGACCCAGTACTTC
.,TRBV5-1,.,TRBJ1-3,CASSARDPGSGNTIYF,TGCGCCAGCAGCGCCCGGGACCCCGGCTCTGGAAACACCATATATTTT
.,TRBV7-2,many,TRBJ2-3,CASSLDPGVDTQYF,TGTGCCAGCAGCTTAGACCCAGGGGTAGATACGCAGTATTTT
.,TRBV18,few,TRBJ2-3,CASSPRTATDTQYF,TGTGCCAGCTCACCAAGGACAGCCACAGATACGCAGTATTTT
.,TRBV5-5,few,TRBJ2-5,CASSLTTVQETQYF,TGTGCCAGCAGCTTGACGACAGTTCAAGAGACCCAGTACTTC
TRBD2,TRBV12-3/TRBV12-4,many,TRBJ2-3,CASSPGGSADTQYF,TGTGCCAGCAGTCCGGGAGGGAGCGCAGATACGCAGTATTTT
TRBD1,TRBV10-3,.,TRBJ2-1,CAISPGTDYNEQFF,TGTGCCATCAGCCCCGGGACAGACTACAATGAGCAGTTCTTC
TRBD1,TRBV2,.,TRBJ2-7,CASTDRGYEQYF,TGTGCCAGCACGGACAGGGGATACGAGCAGTACTTC
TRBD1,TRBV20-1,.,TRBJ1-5,CSARSGTGDQPQHF,TGCAGTGCTAGATCCGGGACAGGGGATCAGCCCCAGCATTTT
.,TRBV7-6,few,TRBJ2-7,CASSLLGARPYEQYF,TGTGCCAGCAGCCTTCTCGGGGCCAGGCCCTACGAGCAGTACTTC
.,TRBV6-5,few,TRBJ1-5,CASSFAVGQQPQHF,TGTGCCAGCAGTTTCGCGGTAGGGCAGCAGCCCCAGCATTTT
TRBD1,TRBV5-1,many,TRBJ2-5,CASSVGQGRETQYF,TGTGCCAGCAGCGTAGGACAGGGAAGAGAGACCCAGTACTTC
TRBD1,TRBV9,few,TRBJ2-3,CASSVAAGQGTDTQYF,TGTGCCAGCAGCGTAGCCGCAGGACAGGGGACAGATACGCAGTATTTT
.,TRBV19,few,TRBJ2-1,CASRLGQTVGEQFF,TGTGCCAGTAGACTCGGACAGACTGTCGGTGAGCAGTTCTTC
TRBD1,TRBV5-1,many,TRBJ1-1,CASNGQGAEGTEAFF,TGCGCCAGCAACGGACAGGGGGCAGAGGGCACTGAAGCTTTCTTT
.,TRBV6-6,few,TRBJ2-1,CASNPRQGDNEQFF,TGTGCCAGCAACCCACGGCAGGGAGACAATGAGCAGTTCTTC
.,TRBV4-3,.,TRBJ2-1,CASSQGAGEEQFF,TGCGCCAGCAGCCAAGGGGCAGGGGAAGAGCAGTTCTTC
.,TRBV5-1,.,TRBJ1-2,CASSSRPGESGYTF,TGCGCCAGCAGCTCCCGGCCGGGGGAATCCGGCTACACCTTC
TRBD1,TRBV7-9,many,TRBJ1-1,CASRKGQGPEAFF,TGTGCCAGCAGGAAGGGACAGGGGCCTGAAGCTTTCTTT
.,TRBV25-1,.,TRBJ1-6,CASSRGDSPLHF,TGTGCCAGCAGCCGGGGCGATTCACCCCTCCACTTT
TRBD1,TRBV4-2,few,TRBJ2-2,CASSQVTGGAGELFF,TGTGCCAGCAGCCAAGTCACAGGGGGAGCCGGGGAGCTGTTTTTT
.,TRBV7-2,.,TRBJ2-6,CASSPDGGPGANVLTF,TGTGCCAGCAGTCCCGACGGGGGTCCTGGGGCCAACGTCCTGACTTTC
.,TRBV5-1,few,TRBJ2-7,CASSSLGGAPYEQYF,TGCGCCAGCAGCTCCCTTGGCGGGGCTCCCTACGAGCAGTACTTC
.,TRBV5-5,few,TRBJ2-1,CASSISGPNEQFF,TGTGCCAGCAGCATCTCTGGACCGAATGAGCAGTTCTTC
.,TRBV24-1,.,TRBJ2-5,CATSDSRGLQETQYF,TGTGCCACCAGTGATTCGAGAGGTCTCCAAGAGACCCAGTACTTC
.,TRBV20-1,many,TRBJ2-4,CSARDPAGAKNIQYF,TGCAGTGCTAGAGACCCAGCGGGAGCCAAAAACATTCAGTACTTC
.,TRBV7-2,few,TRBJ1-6,CASSFGPGINSPLHF,TGTGCCAGCAGCTTCGGACCGGGAATCAATTCACCCCTCCACTTT
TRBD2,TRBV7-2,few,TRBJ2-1,CASSLGAGGEIAYNEQFF,TGTGCCAGCAGCTTAGGAGCGGGGGGTGAAATCGCCTACAATGAGCAGTTCTTC
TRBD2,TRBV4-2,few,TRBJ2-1,CASSQEISGGLVGSEQFF,TGTGCCAGCAGCCAAGAAATCAGCGGCGGACTAGTTGGTAGTGAGCAGTTCTTC
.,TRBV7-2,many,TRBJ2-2,CASSFSRRSNTGELFF,TGTGCCAGCAGCTTTAGTCGCAGGTCGAACACCGGGGAGCTGTTTTTT
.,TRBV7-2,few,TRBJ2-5,CASSLERWSETQYF,TGTGCCAGCAGCTTAGAGAGGTGGTCGGAGACCCAGTACTTC
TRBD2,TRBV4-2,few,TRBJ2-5,CASSQLAGGQETQYF,TGTGCCAGCAGCCAACTAGCGGGGGGTCAAGAGACCCAGTACTTC
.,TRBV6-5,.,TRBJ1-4,CASSYSIGEKLFF,TGTGCCAGCAGTTACTCTATCGGTGAAAAACTGTTTTTT
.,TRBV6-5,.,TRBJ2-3,CASSYSRGSDTQYF,TGTGCCAGCAGTTACTCCAGGGGTTCAGATACGCAGTATTTT